This TCR beta chain was captured by sequencing in a study of blood T cell repertoires in COVID-19. Study-level background: Samples taken during acute and convalescent COVID-19 were collected in the United States, Italy and Spain.

The data were produced by immunoSEQ multiplex PCR, yet TCRdb's version contains in-frame clones alone and is incomplete. The sample includes 60,000 to 65,000 clones, around 83% of them seen just once. There are 14 residues in the CDR3. J gave up 1 base and V 5 bases, and 0 bases lay outside the gene matches. Per the germline V gene, CDR1 is MNHEY and CDR2 is SVGAGI. What was sequenced was peripheral blood. This clonotype was sampled from an older woman with acute or convalescent COVID-19. The rearrangement uses TRBV6-5 and TRBJ2-2, with 8 positions matching TRBD2. The CDR3 DNA is TGTGCCAGCAGTAGCGGGGGGAACACCGGGGAGCTGTTTTTT. Amino acid sequence: CASSSGGNTGELFF.